Shown below are 26 T cell receptor beta chains from a single sample sequenced in a study of blood T cells in healthy people across ages. For the second PCR, which ran for about 6 to 11 cycles, a sample-barcoded 5' primer and a J-beta primer mix were used. TCRdb called the 5' RACE reads again in MiXCR, with one record for every CDR3 protein. The sample records roughly 800,000 distinct CDR3 sequences, approximately 25% being singletons. These same data were also listed under a study on T cells of mothers and their children.

Sequenced: blood. Every receptor here comes from a boy younger than 18 in good health.

This clonotype was found a few times. V and J are TRBV20-1 and TRBJ1-6; D perhaps matches TRBD1 (6 bases). The V and J ends lost 0 bases and 3 bases respectively, with 12 bases between them. The CDR3 is 16 residues long. Looked up from germline, CDR1 is DFQATT and CDR2 is SNEGSKA (reference sequence). The CDR3, as DNA: TGCAGTGCTAGAGATCCGGACAGATACTATAATTCACCCCTCCACTTT. It codes for CSARDPDRYYNSPLHF.

This clonotype was detected only a few times. The chain links TRBV6-2 or TRBV6-3 to TRBJ1-5, with a weak D call TRBD1 (6 bases). There are 15 residues in the CDR3. The germline gives CDR1 MNHEY, CDR2 SVGEGT. Trimming took 5 bases from V and 13 from J, leaving 24 bases between them. The DNA of the CDR3 is TGTGCCAGCAGTCCCCTCGCGAGGGACAACGACCTGCAGCATTTT. Protein sequence: CASSPLARDNDLQHF.

The J gene is TRBJ2-5, the V gene TRBV6-1; D remains unclear. Germline V gene sequence: CDR1 MNHNS, CDR2 SASEGT. With 3 bases removed from V and 1 base from J, the gap between germline ends came to 12 bases. The CDR3 is 15 residues long. Here the CDR3 reads CASSDEGRAQETQYF. CDR3 bases: TGTGCCAGCAGTGATGAAGGACGTGCCCAAGAGACCCAGTACTTC.

This sequence joins TRBV7-2 and TRBJ2-5; no clear D. The CDR3 length is 15 residues. Germline assignment: CDR1 SGHTA and CDR2 FQGNSA. Trimming took 2 bases from V and 0 from J, leaving 10 bases between them. CDR3: CASSLSDGYQETQYF. The CDR3 DNA reads TGTGCCAGCAGCTTATCTGATGGTTACCAAGAGACCCAGTACTTC.

The chain uses TRBV13 and TRBJ1-1; no firm D call. Trimming removed 3 bases from V and 3 bases from J, with 17 bases in between. The CDR3 runs to 16 residues. Germline loops: CDR1 PRHDT, CDR2 FYEKMQ (reference sequence). The CDR3 protein is CASSFGVRERDTEAFF. CDR3 nucleotide sequence: TGTGCCAGCAGCTTTGGGGTGAGGGAGCGGGACACTGAAGCTTTCTTT.

The CDR3 here is CASSEPPGGGTDTQYF. The CDR3 coding sequence is TGTGCCAGCAGCGAGCCCCCTGGGGGCGGAACAGATACGCAGTATTTT. The chain employs TRBV9 and TRBJ2-3, with D perhaps matching TRBD1 (6 bases). CDR3 length equals 16 residues. The germline V gene has CDR1 SGDLS and CDR2 YYNGEE. V was clipped by 3 bases and J by 3 bases, with 17 bases between them.

V gene TRBV20-1 combines with J gene TRBJ1-5; D uncertain. The CDR3 length is 13 residues. In germline, CDR1 is DFQATT, CDR2 SNEGSKA (reference sequence). V shed 6 bases and J shed 3 bases, with 12 bases lying between them. CDR3 coding DNA: TGCAGTGCCTCGGACGGTCTCAATCAGCCCCAGCATTTT. Translating gives CSASDGLNQPQHF.

V and J are TRBV20-1 and TRBJ2-1; possible D gene TRBD2, 7 bases. Trimming cost V 6 bases and J 0 bases, with 18 bases left between them. This CDR3 has 16 amino acids. Per germline, CDR1 DFQATT and CDR2 SNEGSKA (reference sequence). The CDR3 loop is CSAEERRGPSYNEQFF. The CDR3 coding sequence is TGCAGTGCAGAAGAGAGGCGGGGGCCCTCCTACAATGAGCAGTTCTTC.

This clonotype was recorded many times. This chain connects TRBV7-9 to TRBJ2-5; 12 bases align to TRBD2. Trimming at V came to 7 bases and at J to 7 bases, leaving 7 bases not matched to a gene. Germline assignment: CDR1 SEHNR and CDR2 FQNEAQ (reference sequence). The CDR3 spans 14 residues. The CDR3 DNA reads as TGTGCCAGCACCAATACGACTAGCGGGAGGACCCAGTACTTC. As protein: CASTNTTSGRTQYF.

The V and J genes are TRBV28 and TRBJ1-1; no definite D call. Germline V lookup: CDR1 MDHEN, CDR2 SYDVKM. The CDR3 is 13 amino acids. Trimming removed 4 bases at V and 4 bases at J, with 10 bases between. The CDR3 here is CASSSRVATEAFF. The CDR3 DNA reads as TGTGCCAGCAGTTCTAGGGTGGCCACTGAAGCTTTCTTT.

This clonotype was observed a single time. The rearrangement links TRBV7-2 to TRBJ2-1; 7 positions match TRBD2. The V gene end was trimmed by 3 bases and the J gene end by 12 bases; junction bases not matched to a gene: 8. Germline lookup yields CDR1 SGHTA and CDR2 FQGNSA. This CDR3 has 13 amino acids. The CDR3 region has the DNA TGTGCCAGCAGCTTTAATTACGGGGAGGGGCAGTTCTTC. Translation: CASSFNYGEGQFF.

This sequence joins TRBV6-1 and TRBJ2-1; 14 bases line up with TRBD2. The CDR3 consists of 17 residues. The V gene end was trimmed by 2 bases and the J gene end by 4 bases; junction bases not matched to a gene: 4. Germline CDR1 MNHNS, CDR2 SASEGT. CDR3 amino acids: CASSEPGTSGGYNEQFF. The CDR3 nucleotides are TGTGCCAGCAGTGAACCCGGGACTAGCGGGGGTTACAATGAGCAGTTCTTC.

This clonotype was seen more than once but under ten times. V gene TRBV5-4 combines with J gene TRBJ2-3, with D possibly being TRBD1 or TRBD2 (6 bases each). V lost 0 bases and J 3 bases, leaving 11 bases between the germline ends. Germline V gene data show CDR1 as SGHNT and CDR2 as YYREEE (reference sequence). The length of the CDR3 is 15 residues. CDR3 in DNA: TGTGCCAGCAGCTTGGAGGGGGGCTTGACAGATACGCAGTATTTT. Translating gives CASSLEGGLTDTQYF.

The CDR3 protein is CASSFKTAEAEQYF. CDR3 nucleotides: TGTGCCAGCAGTTTTAAGACAGCCGAAGCCGAGCAGTACTTC. The chain carries TRBV12-3 or TRBV12-4 and TRBJ2-7; tentative D call: TRBD1 (5 bases). The V and J ends lost 3 bases and 6 bases respectively, with 15 bases between them. The CDR3 contains 14 residues.

This chain links TRBV11-2 with TRBJ1-2; D is perhaps TRBD1 (5 bases). The CDR3 runs 13 residues. Germline V gene data show CDR1 as SGHAT and CDR2 as FQNNGV. V was clipped by 1 base and J by 8 bases, with 11 bases between them. This chain's CDR3 is CASSLGGGGGYTF. Here the CDR3 DNA reads TGTGCCAGCAGCTTAGGTGGGGGAGGAGGCTACACCTTC.

The CDR3 region is CASSVRDGESSYEQYF. The CDR3 DNA follows: TGTGCCAGCAGTGTCCGGGACGGTGAAAGCTCCTACGAGCAGTACTTC. The chain carries TRBV12-3 or TRBV12-4 and TRBJ2-7, with D perhaps matching TRBD1 or TRBD2 (5 bases each). V was clipped by 5 bases and J by 0 bases, with 17 bases between them. This CDR3 has 16 residues.

The J gene is TRBJ2-7, the V gene TRBV2; no reliable D call. The J call may be faulty, since TRBJ2-1 better matches the DNA end. Germline V gene sequence: CDR1 SNHLY, CDR2 FYNNEI. The CDR3 extends over 12 amino acids. DNA for the CDR3: TGTGCCAGCACGGAAGGCTACAATGAGCAGTTCTTC. Translated: CASTEGYNEQFF.

The V call is TRBV20-1, the J call TRBJ2-1; D call uncertain. With 2 bases removed from V and 8 bases from J, the gap between germline ends came to 13 bases. Germline CDR1 and CDR2: DFQATT and SNEGSKA (reference sequence). The CDR3 runs to 13 residues. In nucleotides, the CDR3 is TGCAGTGCTAGATTTAGCATTATCGATGAGCAGTTCTTC. It codes for CSARFSIIDEQFF.

This clonotype was observed a few times. V is TRBV20-1 and J is TRBJ2-7; TRBD2 matches 8 bases. The CDR3 has 15 residues. V was pared by 7 bases and J by 5 bases, with 16 bases of the junction left unmatched. Germline V gene data show CDR1 as DFQATT and CDR2 as SNEGSKA (reference sequence). CDR3 sequence: CSVLRTSGGDDEQYF. CDR3 sequence (DNA): TGCAGTGTATTGAGGACGTCGGGGGGGGACGACGAGCAGTACTTC.

This clonotype has just a few counts. The chain carries TRBV28 and TRBJ2-7, with D perhaps matching TRBD1 (5 bases). The CDR3 runs to 13 residues. Trimming took 3 bases from V and 6 from J, leaving 12 bases between them. Germline V gives CDR1 MDHEN, CDR2 SYDVKM. CDR3 in amino acids: CASSLGLHGEQYF. The CDR3 DNA reads as TGTGCCAGCAGTTTGGGGCTCCACGGCGAGCAGTACTTC.

J is TRBJ1-4 and V is TRBV29-1; 7 bases fit TRBD1. The CDR3 loop spans 15 amino acids. V lost 6 bases and J lost 5; bases outside the gene matches: 12. Germline V gene sequence: CDR1 SQVTM, CDR2 ANQGSEA. The CDR3 DNA reads TGCAGCGTCTTCTTGGTGGGACAGAGGAATGAAAAACTGTTTTTT. It specifies CSVFLVGQRNEKLFF.

This clonotype was seen a handful of times. The J gene is TRBJ2-5, the V gene TRBV5-1, with unresolved D. The end of the DNA is better explained by TRBJ2-7, so the J call may be wrong. Germline values: CDR1 SGHRS, CDR2 YFSETQ. The CDR3 runs to 14 residues. The CDR3 loop is CASSLGDVAYEQYF. CDR3 in DNA: TGCGCCAGCAGCTTGGGTGACGTAGCCTACGAGCAGTACTTC.

This clonotype was detected only a few times. V and J are TRBV29-1 and TRBJ2-3; a possible D gene is TRBD2 (6 bases). V lost 8 bases and J lost 5, with 23 bases in between. The CDR3 contains 15 residues. Germline CDR1 reads SQVTM; CDR2 reads ANQGSEA. The CDR3 DNA follows: TGCAGCTCATCCGCCGTGGACGGGAGCGGAGATACGCAGTATTTT. This translates into CSSSAVDGSGDTQYF.

The V and J genes are TRBV11-2 and TRBJ2-7; tentative D call: TRBD2 (7 bases). This CDR3 is 14 amino acids long. V shed 6 bases and J shed 6 bases, with 18 bases lying between them. The germline V gene encodes CDR1 SGHAT and CDR2 FQNNGV. The DNA for the CDR3 is TGTGCCAGCAGTCCCGTGGGGGGGGCCTTCGAGCAGTACTTC. Encoded protein: CASSPVGGAFEQYF.

The chain combines TRBV5-6 with TRBJ1-4; possible D gene TRBD1, 6 bases. The CDR3 loop spans 17 amino acids. Trimming stripped 0 bases from V and 0 bases from J, with 12 bases between. CDR1 is SGHDT and CDR2 is YYEEEE in the germline V gene. CDR3 region: CASSLAVGGATNEKLFF. CDR3 DNA: TGTGCCAGCAGCTTGGCGGTCGGGGGCGCAACTAATGAAAAACTGTTTTTT.

This chain uses TRBV27 with TRBJ2-5, with 10 bases matching TRBD2. Germline lookup yields CDR1 MNHEY and CDR2 SMNVEV (reference sequence). The CDR3 has 16 residues. J lost 5 bases, V lost 5 bases, and 11 bases had no gene match. The chain's CDR3 is CASSKTPGLAYETQYF. CDR3 nucleotides: TGTGCCAGCAGTAAAACACCGGGACTAGCGTATGAGACCCAGTACTTC.